This TCR beta chain derives from a study of beta chain features in type 1 diabetes. The sequenced template was cDNA made from the entire isolated RNA. Profiling relied on immunoSEQ multiplex PCR, and the TCRdb table lists in-frame clones only, not all of them. In the table there are about 620,000 clones, around 15% of which are singletons. As to this clone: Its matching antigen is unknown.

The CDR3 spans 17 residues. The germline CDR1 and CDR2 sequences are LNHNV and YYDKDF (reference sequence). The V gene lost 1 base and the J gene lost 2 bases, with 16 bases spanning the gap. General study results and limits: The study notes PCR might favor shorter templates equally in patients and controls.

The sequence came from a man between 18 and 35 years old in good health. Sequencing was carried out using naive CD4+ T cells from blood. This chain uses TRBV15 with TRBJ2-3; D possibly uses TRBD1 or TRBD2 (5 bases each). CDR3 region: CATSRVAGPGTTDTQYF. CDR3 nucleotides: TGTGCCACCAGCAGAGTTGCCGGCCCGGGGACCACAGATACGCAGTATTTT.